These 19 T cell receptor beta chains were all obtained from the same sample, sequenced in a study of PD-1 blockade in classical Hodgkin lymphoma. TCRdb keeps only in-frame clones here, not all; method: immunoSEQ multiplex PCR. The sample consists of around 23,000 clones, 85% of them appearing once. As to time point: cycle 4 day 1 (C4D1), after around six weeks of nivolumab. Every single patient, without exception, relapsed after autologous stem cell transplantation, and brentuximab vedotin exposure varied. The sequences come from peripheral blood mononuclear cells (PBMCs), collected before the fourth cycle of nivolumab. The receptor set was obtained from a human donor with classical Hodgkin lymphoma.

The rearrangement links TRBV7-9 to TRBJ1-2; a weak D match, TRBD1 (5 bases). Germline CDR1 is SEHNR and CDR2 is FQNEAQ (reference sequence). V lost 4 bases and J lost 4, with 13 bases in between. The CDR3 contains 14 residues. CDR3 loop: CASSSTRAFYGYTF. As DNA, the CDR3 is TGTGCCAGCAGCTCGACCAGGGCCTTCTATGGCTACACCTTC.

This chain joins TRBV28 and TRBJ1-5; no clear D. Germline CDR1 MDHEN, CDR2 SYDVKM. Trimming cost V 4 bases and J 3 bases, with 16 bases left between them. The CDR3 has 16 residues. The chain's CDR3 is CASSSIIQALNQPQHF. DNA for the CDR3: TGTGCCAGCAGTTCCATAATCCAGGCTCTCAATCAGCCCCAGCATTTT.

V gene TRBV7-8 combines with J gene TRBJ1-2; possible D gene TRBD1, 5 bases. Per the germline V gene, CDR1 is SGHVS and CDR2 is FQNEAQ. The CDR3 totals 15 residues. The V end lost 5 bases, the J end lost 5 bases, and 18 bases lay between the germline ends. Here the CDR3 reads CASSPPGRSSYGYTF. The CDR3 DNA reads TGTGCCAGCAGCCCCCCGGGACGGAGTTCGTATGGCTACACCTTC.

The chain joins TRBV4-3 to TRBJ2-3; D might be TRBD1 or TRBD2, each matching 5 bases. Deletions cut 0 bases from V and 6 bases from J, with 7 bases between. The CDR3 extends over 13 amino acids. The germline V gene encodes CDR1 LGHNA and CDR2 YSLEER. The CDR3 spells CASSQDEGDTQYF. In nucleotides, the CDR3 is TGCGCCAGCAGCCAAGATGAGGGGGATACGCAGTATTTT.

V gene TRBV19 combines with J gene TRBJ2-7, with TRBD1 identical over 8 bases. CDR3 length: 15 amino acids. Germline V CDR1 and CDR2: LNHDA, SQIVND (reference sequence). The junction had 8 bases not matched to a gene; V was cut back by 3 bases and J by 4 bases. The CDR3 coding sequence is TGTGCCAGTAGTATTACAGGGGACAGGACTTACGAGCAGTACTTC. It specifies CASSITGDRTYEQYF.

The chain recombines TRBV7-8 with TRBJ2-7, with TRBD2 identical over 11 bases. CDR1 and CDR2 (germline): SGHVS, FQNEAQ. The CDR3 has 16 residues. The trim removed 5 bases at V and 4 bases at J, leaving 10 bases unmatched. CDR3 in amino acids: CASSRAVTSGSYEQYF. As DNA, the CDR3 is TGTGCCAGCAGCCGCGCCGTTACTAGCGGGAGTTACGAGCAGTACTTC.

The chain has TRBV9 and TRBJ2-3; TRBD2 matches at 11 bases. There are 19 residues in the CDR3. Germline trimming cut 4 bases from V and 0 bases from J; bases unmatched to any gene: 13. CDR1 and CDR2 (germline): SGDLS, YYNGEE. CDR3 in amino acids: CASSPLPSGGPPSTDTQYF. The CDR3 DNA reads TGTGCCAGCAGCCCCCTTCCTAGCGGGGGGCCTCCTAGCACAGATACGCAGTATTTT.

V and J are TRBV6-6 and TRBJ2-7; possibly TRBD1 for D (6 bases). The germline V gene encodes CDR1 MNHNY and CDR2 SVGAGI (reference sequence). The V end was cut by 3 bases, the J end by 5 bases, with 14 bases between. The CDR3 extends over 14 amino acids. The CDR3 nucleotides are TGTGCCAGCAGTTATGGCTCTACAGGGAACGAGCAGTACTTC. Translated: CASSYGSTGNEQYF.

The chain joins TRBV10-3 to TRBJ2-2; TRBD2 matches at 11 bases. V shed 6 bases, J shed 4 bases, and the junction held 7 bases outside the gene matches. The CDR3 runs 16 residues. Germline V gene sequence: CDR1 ENHRY, CDR2 SYGVKD. CDR3: CAIRPTSGRSTGELFF. The CDR3 region has the DNA TGTGCCATCAGACCTACTAGCGGGAGAAGCACCGGGGAGCTGTTTTTT.

The chain has TRBV6-5 and TRBJ2-2; 7 bases align to TRBD1. The trim removed 4 bases at V and 0 bases at J, leaving 2 bases unmatched. CDR3 length: 15 amino acids. The germline gives CDR1 MNHEY, CDR2 SVGAGI. CDR3 residues: CASSLGGANTGELFF. As DNA, the CDR3 is TGTGCCAGCAGTTTAGGGGGCGCGAACACCGGGGAGCTGTTTTTT.

This clone was seen only a few times. This rearrangement joins TRBV5-6 to TRBJ1-1; 7 nucleotides align to TRBD1. Germline CDR1 is SGHDT and CDR2 is YYEEEE. J lost 7 bases, V lost 4 bases, and 4 bases had no gene match. This CDR3 comprises 12 residues. Here the CDR3 DNA reads TGTGCCAGCAGCAGGACAGGATTTGAAGCTTTCTTT. This encodes CASSRTGFEAFF.

J is TRBJ2-7 and V is TRBV6-5, with TRBD1 matching over 7 bases. The CDR3 length is 13 residues. CDR1 MNHEY and CDR2 SVGAGI come from the germline V gene. Trimming took 0 bases from V and 12 from J; bases not matched to a gene: 8. CDR3 region: CASSYSGGDSPYF. DNA of the CDR3: TGTGCCAGCAGTTACTCCGGTGGGGACAGTCCGTACTTC.

The chain links TRBV29-1 to TRBJ2-3; D gene uncertain. CDR3 size: 11 residues. V lost 0 bases and J 6 bases, leaving 4 bases between the germline ends. From germline, CDR1 is SQVTM and CDR2 ANQGSEA. CDR3: CSVEDVDTQYF. In DNA, the CDR3 is TGCAGCGTTGAAGATGTCGATACGCAGTATTTT.

V and J are TRBV18 and TRBJ2-2; 8 nucleotides line up with TRBD1. Looked up from germline, CDR1 is KGHSH and CDR2 is LQKENI. V shed 2 bases, J shed 1 base, and the junction held 0 bases outside the gene matches. This CDR3 spans 15 amino acids. The CDR3 loop is CASSPGTGNTGELFF. In DNA, the CDR3 is TGTGCCAGCTCACCAGGGACAGGGAACACCGGGGAGCTGTTTTTT. The full variable domain, its missing parts supplied by reference TRBV18 and TRBJ2-2, is NAGVMQNPRHLVRRRGQEARLRCSPMKGHSHVYWYRQLPEEGLKFMVYLQKENIIDESGMPKERFSAEFPKEGPSILRIQQVVRGDSAAYFCASSPGTGNTGELFFGEGSRLTVL.

The genes are TRBV5-1 and TRBJ2-3; no definite D call. CDR3 length equals 12 residues. The germline V gene has CDR1 SGHRS and CDR2 YFSETQ. Trimming left V 0 bases short and J 7 bases short, with 6 bases between. The CDR3 is CASSLVPYTQYF. In DNA, the CDR3 is TGCGCCAGCAGCTTGGTGCCATATACGCAGTATTTT.

The chain carries TRBV5-4 and TRBJ1-1, with D possibly matching TRBD1 (6 bases). Looked up from germline, CDR1 is SGHNT and CDR2 is YYREEE (reference sequence). This CDR3 region has 14 residues. Trimming left V 4 bases short and J 4 bases short, with 14 bases between. The CDR3 reads CASSPPGASTEAFF. The CDR3, as DNA: TGTGCCAGCAGCCCGCCAGGGGCCAGCACTGAAGCTTTCTTT. The whole variable domain, remainder taken from reference TRBV5-4 and TRBJ1-1, is ETGVTQSPTHLIKTRGQQVTLRCSSQSGHNTVSWYQQALGQGPQFIFQYYREEENGRGNFPPRFSGLQFPNYSSELNVNALELDDSALYLCASSPPGASTEAFFGQGTRLTVV.

The chain joins TRBV7-8 to TRBJ2-7; no definite D call. Germline CDR1 and CDR2: SGHVS and FQNEAQ. V was pared by 0 bases and J by 3 bases, with 6 bases between. There are 13 residues in the CDR3. CDR3 loop: CASSLARVYEQYF. Here the CDR3 DNA reads TGTGCCAGCAGCTTAGCACGAGTCTACGAGCAGTACTTC.

The chain recombines TRBV11-2 with TRBJ2-7; 8 bases agree with TRBD2. Trimming took 5 bases from V and 6 from J; bases not matched to a gene: 12. The CDR3 contains 15 residues. In germline, CDR1 is SGHAT, CDR2 FQNNGV. The CDR3 DNA reads as TGTGCCAGCAGCATCGAGAGCGGGAGCTTCGTCGAGCAGTACTTC. This encodes CASSIESGSFVEQYF.

The gene calls are TRBV10-3 and TRBJ1-1; no reliable D call. Germline V gene sequence: CDR1 ENHRY, CDR2 SYGVKD. Deletions cut 0 bases from V and 3 bases from J, with 11 bases between. This CDR3 is 15 amino acids long. The CDR3 region has the DNA TGTGCCATCAGTGAGTCGGGAAATGGGGACACTGAAGCTTTCTTT. Its protein product is CAISESGNGDTEAFF.